The present T cell receptor beta chain was sequenced within a study of glioma-infiltrating T cells. Germline V gene data show CDR1 as SGHTA and CDR2 as FQGNSA. This CDR3 has 12 amino acids. V was trimmed by 5 bases and J by 4 bases, leaving 8 bases between them. Amplification of TCR alpha and beta CDR3 regions from RNA used iRepertoire nested multiplex PCR. Input was roughly 100-450 ng of tissue mRNA or PBMC total RNA. Each CDR3 protein is one row after TCRdb ran MiXCR on the multiplex PCR reads. The sample includes 100,000 to 150,000 distinct CDR3 sequences, more than 20% of them seen just once. Ten or more counts support this clonotype. Its target is not known. Study results and limitations: Only very few CDR3 sequences appeared in both tissue and blood. Above-expected tissue-blood divergence occurred in all gliomas, most in low-grade ones.

The TCR originated in a human donor with low-grade glioma or glioblastoma, undergoing nonglioma brain surgery, or in good health (not recorded which). Sample: glioma tissue, nonneoplastic brain tissue, or PBMCs (not recorded which). The genes are TRBV7-2 and TRBJ1-1; unclear D gene. The CDR3 DNA is TGTGCCAGCAGCCAGGCCCGCACTGAAGCTTTCTTT. Encoded protein: CASSQARTEAFF.